The 7 T cell receptor beta chains below all came from one sample that was sequenced in a study of CD8 T cells in ankylosing spondylitis. One entry per CDR3 protein results from TCRdb running MiXCR on the 5' RACE reads. Among 150,000 to 200,000 distinct CDR3 sequences listed, about 9.9% were seen once. Sequencing was carried out using blood, either unsorted or a sorted T cell fraction (not recorded which). The receptors come from a male donor with ankylosing spondylitis or in good health (not recorded which).

This clonotype was seen only a few times. The chain recombines TRBV20-1 with TRBJ2-2; 10 nucleotides line up with TRBD2. J lost 5 bases, V lost 4 bases, and 28 bases had no gene match. This CDR3 is built from 22 residues. CDR1 is DFQATT, CDR2 SNEGSKA, per germline (reference sequence). The CDR3 DNA follows: TGCAGTGCTAACCCGCTAAGAGAGTATTCAGCGGGGGGGCCGAAGTGGACCGGGGAGCTGTTTTTT. Translating gives CSANPLREYSAGGPKWTGELFF.

This clonotype showed up many times. V is TRBV24-1 and J is TRBJ2-1; either TRBD1 or TRBD2 may supply D (5 bases each). Germline V gene lookup returns CDR1 KGHDR and CDR2 SFDVKD. The CDR3 extends over 16 amino acids. V was clipped by 5 bases and J by 1 base, with 14 bases between them. The chain's CDR3 is CATSAQGRGSYNEQFF. The CDR3 bases are TGTGCCACCAGTGCCCAGGGACGTGGATCCTACAATGAGCAGTTCTTC.

There are a few counts of this clonotype. The V gene is TRBV20-1, the J gene TRBJ2-7, with 10 bases that match TRBD2. Germline trimming cut 5 bases from V and 0 bases from J; bases unmatched to any gene: 1. The CDR3 is 13 residues long. Germline loops: CDR1 DFQATT, CDR2 SNEGSKA (reference sequence). CDR3 protein: CSAQRGGSYEQYF. The CDR3 nucleotides read TGCAGTGCTCAGCGGGGGGGCTCCTACGAGCAGTACTTC.

Note on this clonotype: A read error is possible here, since a much larger clone lies one base away. The chain combines TRBV3-1 with TRBJ2-1, with 13 bases aligning to TRBD2. The CDR3 contains 18 residues. Germline assignment: CDR1 LGHDT and CDR2 YNNKEL (reference sequence). The CDR3 nucleotides are TGTGCCTGCAGCCTACTAGCGGGGGGGCAGCACCCCTACAATGAGCAGTTCTTC. Translated: CACSLLAGGQHPYNEQFF.

This clonotype came up many times. V gene TRBV6-2 or TRBV6-3 combines with J gene TRBJ2-1; 8 nucleotides line up with TRBD1. CDR1 is MNHEY and CDR2 is SVGEGT in the germline V gene. The length of the CDR3 is 15 residues. The junction had 8 bases not matched to a gene; V was cut back by 5 bases and J by 5 bases. As DNA, the CDR3 is TGTGCCAGCAGTCCCGGGACAGGTAGAAACAATGAGCAGTTCTTC. Encoded protein: CASSPGTGRNNEQFF.

Remarks on this clonotype: A clone one base away is much larger, so this may be a read error. The V and J genes are TRBV12-3 or TRBV12-4 and TRBJ1-5; D possibly corresponds to TRBD1 (5 bases). The CDR3 consists of 13 residues. CDR3 nucleotide sequence: TGTGCCGGCAGTTTCGGGGCGCGTGGGCCCCAGCATTTT. This translates into CAGSFGARGPQHF.

The CDR3 DNA reads TGCAGCGTTGTAGTGGGACAGGTAACCGGGGAGCTGTTTTTT. Amino acids: CSVVVGQVTGELFF. V is TRBV29-1 and J is TRBJ2-2, with 8 bases identical to TRBD1. The germline V gene encodes CDR1 SQVTM and CDR2 ANQGSEA. CDR3 size: 14 residues. V gave up 4 bases and J gave up 5 bases; unmatched junction bases: 6.